This T cell receptor beta chain appears in the sequencing data of a study of response to subunit inactivated influenza vaccine. The CDR3 covers 13 residues. From germline, CDR1 is SGHNT and CDR2 YYREEE (reference sequence). V lost 3 bases and J 7 bases, leaving 13 bases between the germline ends. TCRdb re-called the RT-PCR reads through MiXCR, storing one row per CDR3 protein. The sample includes about 310,000 distinct CDR3 sequences, 21% seen only once; the top ten take about 10%. Study-level findings and limits: Researchers suggested that each seasonal influenza vaccination recruits few new T cells.

This clonotype was counted a few times. What it binds is unknown. This material consisted of PBMCs from blood, taken less than 22 months after vaccination. The receptor comes from a man between 50 and 69 years old who received an inactivated influenza vaccine. V and J are TRBV5-4 and TRBJ1-2, with a weak D call TRBD1 (5 bases). The CDR3 reads CASSSDMGFGYTF. The CDR3 coding sequence is TGTGCCAGCAGCTCGGACATGGGGTTTGGCTACACCTTC.